The rows below give T cell receptor beta chains drawn from one sample of a study of blood T cell repertoires in COVID-19. Clones were read by immunoSEQ multiplex PCR, and TCRdb kept only the in-frame ones, dropping some. Of fewer than 300,000 clones in the sample, approximately 92% were seen once. The sequenced sample consisted of PBMCs or T cells enriched from blood (not recorded which). These receptors all stem from a woman aged 30 to 39 who had recovered from COVID-19. Each CDR3 is given with its conserved first and last residue. The D gene is left open where the match is weak. The size of a clone is reported for some rows only, either as once, few or many, or as a class for expanded clones.

DNA	CDR3	J	size	V	D	length
TGTGCCAGCAGTTTTGGCACATCCTACGAGCAGTACTTC	CASSFGTSYEQYF	TRBJ2-7	-	TRBV6-1	-	13
TGCGCCAGCAGCCAAGATCTTATTAGCGGGAGAGTTTCCTACGAGCAGTACTTC	CASSQDLISGRVSYEQYF	TRBJ2-7	once	TRBV4-3	TRBD2	18
TGTGCCAGCTCACCTTCGGGGGGGGTTTTGAATGAGCAGTTCTTC	CASSPSGGVLNEQFF	TRBJ2-1	-	TRBV18	TRBD2	15
TGCAGTGCTAGTATGCCGAATGGGGGGACCGGGGAGCTGTTTTTT	CSASMPNGGTGELFF	TRBJ2-2	-	TRBV20-1	-	15
TGTGCCAGCAGTCCTACCGGGACAGGGTATGAAAAACTGTTTTTT	CASSPTGTGYEKLFF	TRBJ1-4	-	TRBV27	TRBD1	15
TGTGCCAGTAGTCGAACAGGGGACAATTCCTACGAGCAGTACTTC	CASSRTGDNSYEQYF	TRBJ2-7	-	TRBV19	TRBD1	15
TGTGCCAGCAGTCCAGGGGTGGGTCAGCCCCAGCATTTT	CASSPGVGQPQHF	TRBJ1-5	-	TRBV25-1	-	13
TGTGCCAGTAGTAGGGGCCCGACTAGCACCAAAACCACCGATGAGCAGTTCTTC	CASSRGPTSTKTTDEQFF	TRBJ2-1	-	TRBV19	TRBD2	18
TGTGCCAGCAGCCCTAACAGGGGAATGGCCTATGGCTACACCTTC	CASSPNRGMAYGYTF	TRBJ1-2	-	TRBV27	TRBD1	15
TGCAGCGCCGCGGGACTAGCGGGAAGTGAGCAGTTCTTC	CSAAGLAGSEQFF	TRBJ2-1	once	TRBV29-1	TRBD2	13
TGTGCCTGGAGTGTATCCGGAAGGAGCTCCTACGAGCAGTACTTC	CAWSVSGRSSYEQYF	TRBJ2-7	-	TRBV30	-	15
TGTGCCTGGAGGGGACAGGGAAACACTGAAGCTTTCTTT	CAWRGQGNTEAFF	TRBJ1-1	-	TRBV30	TRBD1	13
TGTGCCAGCAGCTTGGGGCCGGGAGGGCCTGGACAGTTCTTC	CASSLGPGGPGQFF	TRBJ2-1	-	TRBV5-8	TRBD2	14
TGCGCCAGCAGTCAAACCCGGGACAGGGGGGCGTACACTGAAGCTTTCTTT	CASSQTRDRGAYTEAFF	TRBJ1-1	-	TRBV23-1	TRBD1	17